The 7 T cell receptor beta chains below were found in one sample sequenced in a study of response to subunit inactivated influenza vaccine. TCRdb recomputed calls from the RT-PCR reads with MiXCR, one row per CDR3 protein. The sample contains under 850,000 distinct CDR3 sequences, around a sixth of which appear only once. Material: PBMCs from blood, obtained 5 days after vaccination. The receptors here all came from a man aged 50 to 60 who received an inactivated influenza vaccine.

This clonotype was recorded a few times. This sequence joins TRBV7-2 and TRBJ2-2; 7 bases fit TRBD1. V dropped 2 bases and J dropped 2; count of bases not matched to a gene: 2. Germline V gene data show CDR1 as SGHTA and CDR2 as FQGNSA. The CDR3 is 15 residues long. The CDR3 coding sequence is TGTGCCAGCAGCTTAAGGGGGCCTAACACCGGGGAGCTGTTTTTT. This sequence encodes CASSLRGPNTGELFF.

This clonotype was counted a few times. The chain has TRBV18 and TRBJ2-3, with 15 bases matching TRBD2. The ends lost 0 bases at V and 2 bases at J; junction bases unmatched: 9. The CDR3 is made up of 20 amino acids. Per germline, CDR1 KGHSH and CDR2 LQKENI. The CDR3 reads CASSPPTGLAGGPFTDTQYF. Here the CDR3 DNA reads TGTGCCAGCTCACCACCTACCGGACTAGCGGGAGGGCCCTTCACAGATACGCAGTATTTT.

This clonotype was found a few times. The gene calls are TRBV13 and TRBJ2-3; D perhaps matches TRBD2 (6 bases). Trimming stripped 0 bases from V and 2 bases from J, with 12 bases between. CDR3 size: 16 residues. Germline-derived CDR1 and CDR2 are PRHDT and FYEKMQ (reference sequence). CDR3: CASSLGVAGYTDTQYF. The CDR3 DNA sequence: TGTGCCAGCAGCTTAGGTGTGGCGGGGTACACAGATACGCAGTATTTT.

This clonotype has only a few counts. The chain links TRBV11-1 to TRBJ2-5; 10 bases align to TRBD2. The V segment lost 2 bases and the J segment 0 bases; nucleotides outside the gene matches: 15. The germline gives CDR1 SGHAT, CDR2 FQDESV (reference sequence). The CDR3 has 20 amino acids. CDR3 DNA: TGTGCCAGCAGCTTAATGTGGCTGGAAAGCGGGGGGGTGTACCAAGAGACCCAGTACTTC. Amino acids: CASSLMWLESGGVYQETQYF.

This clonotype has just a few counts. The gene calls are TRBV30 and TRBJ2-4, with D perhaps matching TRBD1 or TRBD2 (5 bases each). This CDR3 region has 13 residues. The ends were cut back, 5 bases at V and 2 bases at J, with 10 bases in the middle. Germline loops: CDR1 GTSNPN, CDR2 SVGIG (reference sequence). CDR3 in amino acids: CAWLGRPKNIQYF. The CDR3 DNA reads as TGTGCCTGGTTGGGACGGCCCAAAAACATTCAGTACTTC.

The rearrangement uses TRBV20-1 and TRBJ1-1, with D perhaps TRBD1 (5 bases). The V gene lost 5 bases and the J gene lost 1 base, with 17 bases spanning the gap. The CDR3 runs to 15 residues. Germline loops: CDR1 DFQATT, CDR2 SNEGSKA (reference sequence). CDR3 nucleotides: TGCAGTGCTCCCAATCACGAGAGGGGGAACACTGAAGCTTTCTTT. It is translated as CSAPNHERGNTEAFF.

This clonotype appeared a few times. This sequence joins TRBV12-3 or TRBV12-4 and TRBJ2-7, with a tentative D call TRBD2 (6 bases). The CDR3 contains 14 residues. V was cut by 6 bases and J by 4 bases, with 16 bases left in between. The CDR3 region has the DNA TGTGCCAGCAGCAAGCCGGGACTGGAGTACGAGCAGTACTTC. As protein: CASSKPGLEYEQYF.